This entry is about one T cell receptor beta chain. Between the trimmed V and J ends, which lost 0 bases and 8 bases, there was a span of 7 bases. Germline-derived CDR1 and CDR2 are LGHNA and YSLEER. The CDR3 sequence is 13 residues long. This sample was included in a study of blood T cells in healthy people across ages. Primers used in a second PCR of roughly 6 to 11 cycles were a sample-barcoded 5' primer and a J-beta primer mix. One entry per CDR3 protein, called by TCRdb with MiXCR from the 5' RACE reads. This repertoire shows 650,000 to 800,000 distinct CDR3 sequences, roughly half found once; its top ten account for roughly 12%.

The specimen was blood. The rearrangement joins TRBV4-3 to TRBJ1-4; no clear D. The TCR sequence derives from a woman over 75 in good health. The CDR3 DNA reads TGCGCCAGCAGCCAAGATTGGTTCGAAAAACTGTTTTTT. This gives the protein CASSQDWFEKLFF.